The table lists the clone carrying this T cell receptor (beta chain) with a few counts. The antigen remains unidentified. Germline V gene data show CDR1 as MDHEN and CDR2 as SYDVKM. Trimming took off 2 bases at V and 2 bases at J, with 22 bases between the two ends. The CDR3 loop spans 19 amino acids. Preparation of the TCRbeta library involved a method that used unique molecular identifiers. TCRdb passed the PCR reads through MiXCR, listing each CDR3 protein once. The sample yields around 250,000 distinct CDR3 sequences, about 26% seen once. The source of the sample is a study of T-cell reconstitution after alpha-beta-depleted transplantation in children. Study-level findings and limits: At one year after transplant, newly produced T cells mostly accounted for T-cell counts and diversity.

This TCR was sampled from a girl aged 2 to 10 with Fanconi anemia, due to receive a stem cell transplant. Sequenced material: PBMCs, taken before TCRalphabeta/CD19-depleted stem cell transplant. The chain links TRBV28 to TRBJ2-1; D gene uncertain. CDR3 coding DNA: TGTGCCAGCAGTTTAGACCCCCGGGCTCCTAGGTGCCCCTACAATGAGCAGTTCTTC. This encodes CASSLDPRAPRCPYNEQFF. The full variable domain, with the rest looked up from reference TRBV28 and TRBJ2-1, is DVKVTQSSRYLVKRTGEKVFLECVQDMDHENMFWYRQDPGLGLRLIYFSYDVKMKEKGDIPEGYSVSREKKERFSLILESASTNQTSMYLCASSLDPRAPRCPYNEQFFGPGTRLTVL.